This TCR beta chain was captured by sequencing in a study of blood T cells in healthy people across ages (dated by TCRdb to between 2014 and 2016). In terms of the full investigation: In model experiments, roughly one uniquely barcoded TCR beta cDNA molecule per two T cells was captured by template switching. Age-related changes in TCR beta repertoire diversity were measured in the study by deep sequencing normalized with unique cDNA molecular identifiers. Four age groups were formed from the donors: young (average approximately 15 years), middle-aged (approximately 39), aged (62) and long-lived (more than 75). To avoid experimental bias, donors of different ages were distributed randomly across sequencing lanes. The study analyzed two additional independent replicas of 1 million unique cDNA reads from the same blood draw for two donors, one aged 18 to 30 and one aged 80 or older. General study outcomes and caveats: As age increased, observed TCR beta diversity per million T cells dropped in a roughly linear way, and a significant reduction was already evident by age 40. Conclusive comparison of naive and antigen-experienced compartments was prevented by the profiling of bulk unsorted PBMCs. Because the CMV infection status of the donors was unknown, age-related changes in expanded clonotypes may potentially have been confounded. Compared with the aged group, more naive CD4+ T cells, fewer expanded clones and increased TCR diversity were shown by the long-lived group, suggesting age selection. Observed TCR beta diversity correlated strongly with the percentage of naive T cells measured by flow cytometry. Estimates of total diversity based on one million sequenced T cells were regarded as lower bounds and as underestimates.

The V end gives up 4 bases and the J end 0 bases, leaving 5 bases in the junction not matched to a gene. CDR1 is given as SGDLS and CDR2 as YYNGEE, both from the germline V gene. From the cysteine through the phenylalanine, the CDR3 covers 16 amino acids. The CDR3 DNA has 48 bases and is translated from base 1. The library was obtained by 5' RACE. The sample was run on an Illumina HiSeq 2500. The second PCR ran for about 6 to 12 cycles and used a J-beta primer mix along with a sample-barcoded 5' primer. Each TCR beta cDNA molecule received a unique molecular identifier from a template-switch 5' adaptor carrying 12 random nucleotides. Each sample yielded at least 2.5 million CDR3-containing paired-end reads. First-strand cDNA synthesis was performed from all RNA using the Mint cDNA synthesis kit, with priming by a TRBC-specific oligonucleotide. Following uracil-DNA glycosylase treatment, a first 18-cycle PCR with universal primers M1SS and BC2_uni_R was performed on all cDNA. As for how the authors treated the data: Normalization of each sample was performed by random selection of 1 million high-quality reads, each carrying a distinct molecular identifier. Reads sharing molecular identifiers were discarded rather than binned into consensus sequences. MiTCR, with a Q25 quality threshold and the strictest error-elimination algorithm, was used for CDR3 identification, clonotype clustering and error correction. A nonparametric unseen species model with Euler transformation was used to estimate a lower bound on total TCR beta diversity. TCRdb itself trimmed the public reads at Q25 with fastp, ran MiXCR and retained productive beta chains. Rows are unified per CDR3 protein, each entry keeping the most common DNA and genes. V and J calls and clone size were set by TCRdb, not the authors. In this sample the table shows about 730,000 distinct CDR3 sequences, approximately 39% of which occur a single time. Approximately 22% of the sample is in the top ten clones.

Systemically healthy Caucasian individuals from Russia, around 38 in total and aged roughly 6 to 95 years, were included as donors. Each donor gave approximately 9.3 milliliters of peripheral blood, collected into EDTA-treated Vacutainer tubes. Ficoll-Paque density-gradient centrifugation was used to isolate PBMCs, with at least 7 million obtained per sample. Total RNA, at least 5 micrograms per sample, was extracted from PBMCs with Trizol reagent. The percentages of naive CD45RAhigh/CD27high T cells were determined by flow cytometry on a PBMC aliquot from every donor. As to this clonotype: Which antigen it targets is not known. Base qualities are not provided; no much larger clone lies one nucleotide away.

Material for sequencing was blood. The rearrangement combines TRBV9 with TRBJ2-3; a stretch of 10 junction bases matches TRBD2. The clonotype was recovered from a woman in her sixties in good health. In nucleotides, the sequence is TGTGCCAGCAGCCCTGGGACTAGCGATAGCACAGATACGCAGTATTTT. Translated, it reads CASSPGTSDSTDTQYF.